The clone carrying this TCR beta chain was picked up a small number of times. No antigen is known for it. The CDR3 covers 13 residues. Between the trimmed V and J ends, which lost 11 bases and 3 bases, there was a span of 16 bases. The germline CDR1 and CDR2 sequences are SGHTA and FQGNSA. One heparinised blood draw, averaging about 0.11 L, came from each donor. The data are from a study of beta chain features in type 1 diabetes. Regarding the study as a whole: Sampled from patients, naive, central memory and Treg TCRB repertoires appeared more similar than those sampled from healthy donors. Cells with high TCR expression could be over-represented by cDNA sequencing. Shorter TCRB CDR3s, moderately but significantly so, were found in Type 1 diabetes patients in all four CD4+ subsets. In type 1 diabetes patients, VDJ junctions had fewer insertions; deletions at these junctions were more frequent.

Sequencing targeted expressed TCRB transcripts, as all isolated RNA had been reverse transcribed. Assay used: immunoSEQ multiplex PCR; TCRdb lists only in-frame clones, some missing. This table has over 200,000 clones, approximately 10% appearing once. This sequence originates from a young man with type 1 diabetes. Sample: naive CD4+ T cells from blood. The rearrangement links TRBV7-2 to TRBJ1-1; D is unclear. The CDR3 sequence: CAGSVPGDTEAFF. The DNA for the CDR3 is TGTGCCGGATCAGTCCCCGGGGACACTGAAGCTTTCTTT.